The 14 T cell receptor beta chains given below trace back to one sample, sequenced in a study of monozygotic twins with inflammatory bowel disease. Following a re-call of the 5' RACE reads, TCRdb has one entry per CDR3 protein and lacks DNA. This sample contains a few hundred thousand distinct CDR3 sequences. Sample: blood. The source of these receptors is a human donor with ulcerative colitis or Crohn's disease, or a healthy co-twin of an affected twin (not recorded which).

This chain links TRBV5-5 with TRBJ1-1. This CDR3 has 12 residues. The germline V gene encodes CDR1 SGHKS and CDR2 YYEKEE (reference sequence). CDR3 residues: CASSLWTGQAFF.

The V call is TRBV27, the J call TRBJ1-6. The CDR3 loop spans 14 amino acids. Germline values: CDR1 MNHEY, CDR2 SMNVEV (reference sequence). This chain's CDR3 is CASMDGEGWSPLHF.

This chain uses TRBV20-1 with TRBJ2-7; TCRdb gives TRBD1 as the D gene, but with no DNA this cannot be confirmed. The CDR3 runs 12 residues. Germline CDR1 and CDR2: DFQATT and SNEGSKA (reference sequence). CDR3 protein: CSATDSWYEQYF.

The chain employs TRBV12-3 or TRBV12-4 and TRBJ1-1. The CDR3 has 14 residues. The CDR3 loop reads CASSLNRMGTEAFF.

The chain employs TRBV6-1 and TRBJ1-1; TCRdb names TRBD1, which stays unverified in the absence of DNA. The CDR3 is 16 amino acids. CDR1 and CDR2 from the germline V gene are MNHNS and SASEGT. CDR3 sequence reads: CASSERRTGKLPEAFF.

The CDR3: CSAKDRAYNEQFF. This rearrangement joins TRBV20-1 to TRBJ2-1; TCRdb proposes TRBD1, but this gene call is untestable without DNA. CDR3 length equals 13 residues. The germline gives CDR1 DFQATT, CDR2 SNEGSKA (reference sequence).

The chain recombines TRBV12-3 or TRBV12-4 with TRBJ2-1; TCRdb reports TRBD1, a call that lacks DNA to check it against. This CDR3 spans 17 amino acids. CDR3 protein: CASSLWRGDNADNEQFF.

This chain's CDR3 is CSARDPRGRVETQYF. The V gene is TRBV20-1, the J gene TRBJ2-5; TCRdb reports TRBD1, a call that lacks DNA to check it against. This CDR3 is 15 amino acids long. CDR1 and CDR2 (germline): DFQATT, SNEGSKA (reference sequence).

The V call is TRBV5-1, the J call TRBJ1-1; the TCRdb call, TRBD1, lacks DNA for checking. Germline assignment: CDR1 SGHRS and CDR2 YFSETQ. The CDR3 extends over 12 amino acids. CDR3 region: CASSLAGVAAFF.

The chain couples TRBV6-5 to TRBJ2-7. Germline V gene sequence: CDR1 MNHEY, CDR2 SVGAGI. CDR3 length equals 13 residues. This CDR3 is CASSRTAPYEQYF.

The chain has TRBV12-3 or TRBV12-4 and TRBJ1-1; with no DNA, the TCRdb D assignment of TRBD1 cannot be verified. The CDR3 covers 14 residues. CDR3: CASSLNRAARAAFF.

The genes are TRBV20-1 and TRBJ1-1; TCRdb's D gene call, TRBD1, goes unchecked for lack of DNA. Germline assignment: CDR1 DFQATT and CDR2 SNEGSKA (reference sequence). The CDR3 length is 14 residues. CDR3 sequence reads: CSAREYDRAGEAFF.

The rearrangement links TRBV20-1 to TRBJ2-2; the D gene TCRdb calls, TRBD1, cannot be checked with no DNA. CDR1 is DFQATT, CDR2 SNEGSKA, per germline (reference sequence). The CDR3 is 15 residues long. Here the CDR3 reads CSARGFRRDTGELFF.

The CDR3 region is CASSLVVISGDTQYF. V usage is TRBV7-2 and J usage is TRBJ2-3; TCRdb calls TRBD1, which cannot be checked without DNA. The CDR3 extends over 15 amino acids. Germline-derived CDR1 and CDR2 are SGHTA and FQGNSA.